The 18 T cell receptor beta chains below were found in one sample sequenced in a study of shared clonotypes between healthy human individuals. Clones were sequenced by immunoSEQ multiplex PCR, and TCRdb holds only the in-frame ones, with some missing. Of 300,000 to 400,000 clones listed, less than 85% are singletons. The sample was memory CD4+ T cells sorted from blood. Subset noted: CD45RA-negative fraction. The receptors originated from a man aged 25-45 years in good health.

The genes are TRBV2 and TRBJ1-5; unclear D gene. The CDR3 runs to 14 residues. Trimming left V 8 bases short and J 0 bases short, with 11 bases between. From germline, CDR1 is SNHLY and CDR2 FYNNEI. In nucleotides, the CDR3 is TGTGCCAGCCGCCAGCAATATAGCAATCAGCCCCAGCATTTT. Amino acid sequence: CASRQQYSNQPQHF. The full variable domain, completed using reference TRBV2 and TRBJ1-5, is EPEVTQTPSHQVTQMGQEVILRCVPISNHLYFYWYRQILGQKVEFLVSFYNNEISEKSEIFDDQFSVERPDGSNFTLKIRSTKLEDSAMYFCASRQQYSNQPQHFGDGTRLSIL.

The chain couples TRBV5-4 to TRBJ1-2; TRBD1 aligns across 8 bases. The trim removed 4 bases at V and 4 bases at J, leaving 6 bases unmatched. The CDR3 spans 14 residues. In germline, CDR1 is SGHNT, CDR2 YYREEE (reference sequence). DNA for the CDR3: TGTGCCAGCAGCCACGACAGGGGAGCCTATGGCTACACCTTC. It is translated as CASSHDRGAYGYTF.

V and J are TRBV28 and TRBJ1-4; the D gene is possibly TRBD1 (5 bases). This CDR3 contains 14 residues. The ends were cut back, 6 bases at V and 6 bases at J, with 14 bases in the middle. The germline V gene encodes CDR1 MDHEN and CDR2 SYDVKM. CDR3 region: CASRSGTADEKLFF. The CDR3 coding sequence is TGTGCCAGCAGATCCGGGACGGCAGATGAAAAACTGTTTTTT.

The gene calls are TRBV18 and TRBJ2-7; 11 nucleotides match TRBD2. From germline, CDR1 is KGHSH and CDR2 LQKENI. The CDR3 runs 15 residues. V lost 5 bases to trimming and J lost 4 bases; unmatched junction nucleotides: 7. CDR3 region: CASSNPGLAVYEQYF. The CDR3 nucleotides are TGTGCCAGCTCAAACCCGGGACTAGCGGTATACGAGCAGTACTTC.

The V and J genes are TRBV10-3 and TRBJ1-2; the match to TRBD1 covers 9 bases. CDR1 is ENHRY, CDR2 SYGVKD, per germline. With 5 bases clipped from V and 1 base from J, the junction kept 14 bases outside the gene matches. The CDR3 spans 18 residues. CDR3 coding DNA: TGTGCCATCAGTTCGAACTTTCCGGACAGGGGAAATAACTATGGCTACACCTTC. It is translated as CAISSNFPDRGNNYGYTF.

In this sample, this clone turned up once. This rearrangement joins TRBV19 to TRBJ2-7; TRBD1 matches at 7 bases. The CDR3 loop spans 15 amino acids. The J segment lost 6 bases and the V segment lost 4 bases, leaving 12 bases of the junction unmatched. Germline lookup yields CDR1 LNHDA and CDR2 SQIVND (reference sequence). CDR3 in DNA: TGTGCCAGTAGTACCCGGGACAGATCAATCGGCGAGCAGTACTTC. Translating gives CASSTRDRSIGEQYF. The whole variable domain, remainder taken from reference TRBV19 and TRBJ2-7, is DGGITQSPKYLFRKEGQNVTLSCEQNLNHDAMYWYRQDPGQGLRLIYYSQIVNDFQKGDIAEGYSVSREKKESFPLTVTSAQKNPTAFYLCASSTRDRSIGEQYFGPGTRLTVT.

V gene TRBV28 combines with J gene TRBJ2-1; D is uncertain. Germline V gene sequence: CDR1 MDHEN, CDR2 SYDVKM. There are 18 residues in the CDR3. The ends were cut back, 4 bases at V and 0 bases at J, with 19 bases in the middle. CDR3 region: CASSSLFVATSSYNEQFF. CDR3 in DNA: TGTGCCAGCAGTTCGTTATTTGTGGCGACGTCCTCCTACAATGAGCAGTTCTTC.

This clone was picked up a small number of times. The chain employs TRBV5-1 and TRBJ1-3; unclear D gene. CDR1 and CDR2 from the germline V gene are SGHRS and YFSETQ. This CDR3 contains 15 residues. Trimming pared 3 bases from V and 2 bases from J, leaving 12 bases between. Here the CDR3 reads CASSSGRSPGNTIYF. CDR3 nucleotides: TGCGCCAGCAGCTCTGGGAGAAGTCCTGGAAACACCATATATTTT.

The CDR3 region has the DNA TGTGCCAGCAGCGCTAGCGGGAGAAACACAGATACGCAGTATTTT. Translating gives CASSASGRNTDTQYF. This chain links TRBV7-9 with TRBJ2-3; 10 bases are shared with TRBD2. Germline CDR1 reads SEHNR; CDR2 reads FQNEAQ (reference sequence). J lost 2 bases, V lost 5 bases, and 4 bases had no gene match. This CDR3 is 15 amino acids long.

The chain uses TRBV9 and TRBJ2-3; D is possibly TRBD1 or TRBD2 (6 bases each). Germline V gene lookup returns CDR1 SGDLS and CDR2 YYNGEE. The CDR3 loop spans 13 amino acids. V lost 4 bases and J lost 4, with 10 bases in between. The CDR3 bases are TGTGCCAGCAGCCCCCGGGGGCCAGATACGCAGTATTTT. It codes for CASSPRGPDTQYF.

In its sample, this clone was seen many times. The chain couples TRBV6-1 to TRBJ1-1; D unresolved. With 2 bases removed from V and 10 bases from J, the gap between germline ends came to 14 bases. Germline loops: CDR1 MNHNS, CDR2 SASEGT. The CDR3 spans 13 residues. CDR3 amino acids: CASSESVQTRAFF. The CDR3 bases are TGTGCCAGCAGTGAATCTGTACAGACTCGAGCTTTCTTT.

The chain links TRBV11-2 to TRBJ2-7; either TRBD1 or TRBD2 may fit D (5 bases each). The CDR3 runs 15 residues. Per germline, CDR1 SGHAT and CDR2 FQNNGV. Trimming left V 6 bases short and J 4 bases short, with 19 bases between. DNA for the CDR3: TGTGCCAGCAGGTCACCACGGGACCCTAAGTACGAGCAGTACTTC. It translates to CASRSPRDPKYEQYF.

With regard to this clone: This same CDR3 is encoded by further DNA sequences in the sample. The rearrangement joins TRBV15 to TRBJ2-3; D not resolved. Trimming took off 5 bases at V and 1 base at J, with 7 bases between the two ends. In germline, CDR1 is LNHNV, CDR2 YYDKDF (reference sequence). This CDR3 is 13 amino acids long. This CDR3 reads CATSPGGTDTQYF. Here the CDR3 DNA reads TGTGCCACCAGCCCCGGAGGCACAGATACGCAGTATTTT.

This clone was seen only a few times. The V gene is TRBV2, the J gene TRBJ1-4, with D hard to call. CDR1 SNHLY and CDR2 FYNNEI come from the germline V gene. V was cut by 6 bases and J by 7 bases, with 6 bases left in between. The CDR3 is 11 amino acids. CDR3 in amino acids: CASRVAEKLFF. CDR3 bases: TGTGCCAGCAGGGTGGCTGAAAAACTGTTTTTT. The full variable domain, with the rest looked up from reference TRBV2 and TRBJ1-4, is EPEVTQTPSHQVTQMGQEVILRCVPISNHLYFYWYRQILGQKVEFLVSFYNNEISEKSEIFDDQFSVERPDGSNFTLKIRSTKLEDSAMYFCASRVAEKLFFGSGTQLSVL.

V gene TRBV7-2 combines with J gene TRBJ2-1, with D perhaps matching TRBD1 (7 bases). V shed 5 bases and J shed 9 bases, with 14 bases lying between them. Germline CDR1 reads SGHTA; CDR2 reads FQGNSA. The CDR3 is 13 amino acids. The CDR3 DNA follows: TGTGCCAGCAGCAAGGGGGCCGGGGGTGAGCAGTTCTTC. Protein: CASSKGAGGEQFF.

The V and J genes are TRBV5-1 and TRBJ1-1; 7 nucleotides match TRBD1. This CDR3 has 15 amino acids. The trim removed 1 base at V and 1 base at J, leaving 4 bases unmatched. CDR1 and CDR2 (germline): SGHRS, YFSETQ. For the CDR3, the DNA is TGCGCCAGCAGCTTGTGGGGGACAGAGAACACTGAAGCTTTCTTT. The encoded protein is CASSLWGTENTEAFF. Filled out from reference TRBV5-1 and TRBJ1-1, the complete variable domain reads KAGVTQTPRYLIKTRGQQVTLSCSPISGHRSVSWYQQTPGQGLQFLFEYFSETQRNKGNFPGRFSGRQFSNSRSEMNVSTLELGDSALYLCASSLWGTENTEAFFGQGTRLTVV.

The CDR3: CASSLSPYEQYF. Written as DNA, the CDR3 is TGTGCCAGCAGCTTGTCACCCTACGAGCAGTACTTC. The rearrangement links TRBV7-2 to TRBJ2-7; D gene uncertain. The germline V gene has CDR1 SGHTA and CDR2 FQGNSA. This CDR3 comprises 12 residues. Between the trimmed V and J ends, which lost 3 bases and 2 bases, there was a span of 5 bases.

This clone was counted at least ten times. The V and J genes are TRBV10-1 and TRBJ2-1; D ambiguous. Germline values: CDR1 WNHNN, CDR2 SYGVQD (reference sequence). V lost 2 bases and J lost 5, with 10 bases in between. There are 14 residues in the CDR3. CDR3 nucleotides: TGCGCCAGCAGTGAGGGTGTGGTCCACAATGAGCAGTTCTTC. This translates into CASSEGVVHNEQFF.